Listed below are T cell receptor beta chains from one sample, sequenced in a study of T cell responses to AZD1222 COVID-19 vaccine. Clones were read by immunoSEQ multiplex PCR, and TCRdb kept only the in-frame ones, dropping some. The repertoire includes 50,000 to 55,000 clones, 84% of them detected once, and roughly 30% sits in the top ten. The sample was peripheral blood, taken on day 0 of AZD1222 vaccination. The source is an adult in good health. Each CDR3 is given with its conserved first and last residue. D genes are given only for firm matches. Clone size is not always given. Where it is, it says once, few, many or a class for expanded clones.

j_call | clone_size | v_call | d_call | cdr3_nt | cdr3_aa
TRBJ2-4 | . | TRBV28 | . | TGTGCCAGCAGTCCCGGGACAAGGGGGAGTTCGGCCAAAAACATTCAGTACTTC | CASSPGTRGSSAKNIQYF
TRBJ2-7 | few | TRBV3-1/TRBV3-2 | TRBD2 | TGTGCCAGCAGCCAAGGAGGGCTAGCGGGAGTAGGCGAGCAGTACTTC | CASSQGGLAGVGEQYF
TRBJ2-5 | . | TRBV5-1 | TRBD1 | TGCGCCAGCAGCTTGGCCAAGGCGAGGGGGCAGGAGACCCAGTACTTC | CASSLAKARGQETQYF
TRBJ2-3 | . | TRBV4-1 | TRBD2 | TGCGCCAGCAGCCAAGATCGGACTAGCTCACTGACAGATACGCAGTATTTT | CASSQDRTSSLTDTQYF
TRBJ2-5 | . | TRBV3-1/TRBV3-2 | TRBD2 | TGTGCCAGCAGCCAAGATTTAGCGGGAGGCCAAGAGACCCAGTACTTC | CASSQDLAGGQETQYF
TRBJ1-3 | . | TRBV7-3 | . | TGTGCCAGCAGCTTAACAGGGAATGAAAACACCATATATTTT | CASSLTGNENTIYF
TRBJ1-2 | . | TRBV24-1 | . | TGTGCCACCAGTGATAGCTTACCAGGAGAACGCGCCTATGGCTACACCTTC | CATSDSLPGERAYGYTF
TRBJ1-6 | few | TRBV30 | . | TGTGCCTGGAGAGGAGTCGGTCCCTCCTCCTATAATTCACCCCTCCACTTT | CAWRGVGPSSYNSPLHF
TRBJ2-3 | once | TRBV7-6 | . | TGTGCCAGCAGCTTTCACAACGGGGGATCCACAGATACGCAGTATTTT | CASSFHNGGSTDTQYF
TRBJ2-5 | . | TRBV5-1 | . | TGCGCCAGCGGGCGAGGGGTCTCCCAAGAGACCCAGTACTTC | CASGRGVSQETQYF
TRBJ2-7 | . | TRBV5-1 | . | TGCGCCAGCAGCTTGACAGAGTACGAGCAGTACTTC | CASSLTEYEQYF
TRBJ2-1 | . | TRBV6-1 | . | TGTGCCAGCAGTGATACTGGGTGGGGGGAGCAGTTCTTC | CASSDTGWGEQFF
TRBJ2-3 | . | TRBV4-2 | . | TGTGCCAGTAGGGGGGGAGCATCAGATACGCAGTATTTT | CASRGGASDTQYF
TRBJ1-2 | . | TRBV19 | TRBD1 | TGTGCCAGTAGGGGGTCCCCCGGGACAGGGCTTTATGGCTACACCTTC | CASRGSPGTGLYGYTF
TRBJ2-5 | . | TRBV6-1 | . | TGTGCCAGCAGTGAAGTCGGTGCTGCCGAGACCCAGTACTTC | CASSEVGAAETQYF
TRBJ2-5 | . | TRBV11-2 | . | TGTGCCAGCAGCCCGAGCGGAGCTAAAGAGACCCAGTACTTC | CASSPSGAKETQYF
TRBJ1-2 | . | TRBV2 | . | TGTGCCAGCAGTGCGGACCGCTATGGCTACACCTTC | CASSADRYGYTF
TRBJ2-3 | . | TRBV19 | . | TGTGCCAGTAGGAGGGCATGGGGCACAGATACGCAGTATTTT | CASRRAWGTDTQYF
TRBJ2-1 | . | TRBV7-3 | . | TGTGCCAGCAGTCCCGAGGGTAGCGGAAATCCCTACAATGAGCAGTTCTTC | CASSPEGSGNPYNEQFF
TRBJ2-3 | . | TRBV5-1 | . | TGCGCCAGCAGCTCTGCGGATACGCAGTATTTT | CASSSADTQYF
TRBJ2-3 | . | TRBV30 | . | TGTGCCTGGAGTTGGGGAGATACGCAGTATTTT | CAWSWGDTQYF
TRBJ1-5 | once | TRBV2 | . | TGTGCCAGCAGTTACGACGCATATCAGCCCCAGCATTTT | CASSYDAYQPQHF
TRBJ1-5 | few | TRBV28 | . | TGTGCCAGCACCAACGGCTGGGGGGTAGGCCTGGAGCCCCAGCATTTT | CASTNGWGVGLEPQHF
TRBJ2-1 | . | TRBV4-3 | . | TGCGCCAGCAGCCTAAATGCGTTGACAGCCTACAATGAGCAGTTCTTC | CASSLNALTAYNEQFF
TRBJ1-5 | . | TRBV2 | . | TGTGCCAGCAGAGGGGATTCGGGCAATCAGCCCCAGCATTTT | CASRGDSGNQPQHF
TRBJ2-7 | . | TRBV6-5 | TRBD1 | TGTGCCAGCAGCACAGCCAGGGGGCTAAAGAACGAGCAGTACTTC | CASSTARGLKNEQYF
TRBJ2-1 | . | TRBV6-5 | TRBD2 | TGTGCCAGCAGTTACTCACGGGGGAGGGCAAATGAGCAGTTCTTC | CASSYSRGRANEQFF
TRBJ1-1 | . | TRBV6-1 | . | TGTGCCAGCAGTGACAGGGTTGCGAACACTGAAGCTTTCTTT | CASSDRVANTEAFF